A single T cell receptor (beta chain) is shown here with its context. The target antigen is unknown. The sample belongs to a study of T cell responses to AZD1222 COVID-19 vaccine. Overall study findings and caveats: With dominance at 160-218 and 743-854, vaccine-associated CD4 TCRs spanned spike. A mostly white British donor set with more females was recruited, and clonal diversity was possibly underestimated.

Trimming took 2 bases from V and 3 from J; bases not matched to a gene: 5. This CDR3 spans 16 amino acids. Germline CDR1 KGHDR, CDR2 SFDVKD. This table comes from immunoSEQ multiplex PCR, and its TCRdb copy is limited to in-frame clones, with some not included. Altogether 120,000 or so clones are present, about 89% being singletons, with the ten largest covering 28%. The sequencing here drew on peripheral blood, taken on day 0 of AZD1222 vaccination. The source is an adult in good health. The genes are TRBV24-1 and TRBJ1-3, with TRBD1 matching over 8 bases. The CDR3 region is CATSDSGQGGGNTIYF. The CDR3 DNA is TGTGCCACCAGTGATTCTGGACAGGGCGGTGGAAACACCATATATTTT.